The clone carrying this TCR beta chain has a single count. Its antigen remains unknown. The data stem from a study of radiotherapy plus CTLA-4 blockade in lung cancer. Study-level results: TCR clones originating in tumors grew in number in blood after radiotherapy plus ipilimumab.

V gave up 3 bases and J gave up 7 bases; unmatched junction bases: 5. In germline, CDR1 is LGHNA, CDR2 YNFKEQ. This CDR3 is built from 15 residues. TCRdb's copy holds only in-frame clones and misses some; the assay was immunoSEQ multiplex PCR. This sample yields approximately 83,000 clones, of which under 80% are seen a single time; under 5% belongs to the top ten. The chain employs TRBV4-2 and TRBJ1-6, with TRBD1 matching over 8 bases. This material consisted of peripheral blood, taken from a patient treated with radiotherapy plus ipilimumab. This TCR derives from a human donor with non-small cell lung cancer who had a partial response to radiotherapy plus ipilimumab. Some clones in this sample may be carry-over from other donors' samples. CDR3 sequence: CASSHGQGPNSPLHF. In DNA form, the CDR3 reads TGTGCCAGCAGCCACGGACAGGGCCCGAATTCACCCCTCCACTTT.